This T cell receptor beta chain came from a study of T-cell reconstitution after alpha-beta-depleted transplantation in children listed by TCRdb under 2016. With respect to the entire study: Using TCR repertoire profiling, the study quantitatively followed how T-cell immune reconstitution unfolded in children after TCRalphabeta/CD19-depleted allogeneic hematopoietic cell transplantation.

This clonotype was seen at least ten times. Its antigen remains undetermined. No qualities accompany the bases; no much larger clone lies one base away. Based on the germline V gene (reference sequence), the CDR1 and CDR2 sequences are DFQATT and SNEGSKA. Compared with germline, V lacks 6 bases and J lacks 4 bases; bases without a gene match: 9. Taken from cysteine to phenylalanine, the CDR3 has 16 residues. Only the CDR3 DNA stays, 48 bases, in frame from base 1. Library preparation employed PCR. The sample was run on an Illumina HiSeq 2500. TCR libraries were prepared with molecular barcoding, using unique molecular identifiers to normalize TCRbeta repertoire quantification. TCRdb itself trimmed the public reads at Q25 with fastp, ran MiXCR and retained productive beta chains. Rows matching on CDR3 protein sequence are summarized as one entry with the most common DNA and genes. The sample records some 300,000 distinct CDR3 sequences, under 13% of which are singletons. The ten top clones hold more than 2% of the sample.

The clonotype comes from a human donor who donated a stem cell graft to a child with acute lymphoblastic leukemia. Specimen: PBMCs from the stem cell graft donor, collected from the stem cell graft. The V gene is TRBV20-1 and the J gene is TRBJ2-3, with TRBD2 identical over 14 junction bases. The DNA reads TGCAGTGCCTTCTTTAGACTAGCGGGAGGGGCAGATACGCAGTATTTT. This gives the protein CSAFFRLAGGADTQYF.